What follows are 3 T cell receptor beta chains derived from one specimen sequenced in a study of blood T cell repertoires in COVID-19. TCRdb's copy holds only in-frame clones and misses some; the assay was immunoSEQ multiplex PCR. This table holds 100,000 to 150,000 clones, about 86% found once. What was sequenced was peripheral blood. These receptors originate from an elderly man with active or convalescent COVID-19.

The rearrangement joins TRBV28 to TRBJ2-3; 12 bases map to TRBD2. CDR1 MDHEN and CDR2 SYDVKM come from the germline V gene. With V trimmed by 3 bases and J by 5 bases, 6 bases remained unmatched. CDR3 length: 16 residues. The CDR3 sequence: CASSFETSGGLDTQYF. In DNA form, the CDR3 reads TGTGCCAGCAGTTTCGAGACTAGCGGGGGTTTAGATACGCAGTATTTT.

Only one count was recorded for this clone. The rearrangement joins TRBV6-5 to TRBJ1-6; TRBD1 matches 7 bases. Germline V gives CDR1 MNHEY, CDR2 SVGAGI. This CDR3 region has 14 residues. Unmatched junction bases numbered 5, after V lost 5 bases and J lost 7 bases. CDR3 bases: TGTGCCAGCAGTCCGGGACAGAAGAATTCACCCCTCCACTTT. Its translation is CASSPGQKNSPLHF.

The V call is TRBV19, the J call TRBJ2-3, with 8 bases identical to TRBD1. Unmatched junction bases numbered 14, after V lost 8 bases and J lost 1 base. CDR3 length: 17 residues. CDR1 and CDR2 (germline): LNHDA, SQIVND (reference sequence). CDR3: CASSSTRTGSGTDTQYF. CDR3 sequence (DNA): TGTGCCAGTTCTTCAACCAGGACAGGGTCGGGCACAGATACGCAGTATTTT. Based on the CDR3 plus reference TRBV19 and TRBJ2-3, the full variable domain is DGGITQSPKYLFRKEGQNVTLSCEQNLNHDAMYWYRQDPGQGLRLIYYSQIVNDFQKGDIAEGYSVSREKKESFPLTVTSAQKNPTAFYLCASSSTRTGSGTDTQYFGPGTRLTVL.